Listed here are 20 T cell receptor beta chains from one sample, sequenced in a study of beta chain features in type 1 diabetes. cDNA synthesis used the whole RNA isolate, giving expressed TCRB sequences. Sequencing used immunoSEQ multiplex PCR; TCRdb keeps in-frame clones, though not all of them. The sample records about 9,400 clones, approximately 80% being singletons. What was sequenced was Tregs from blood. The receptors originated from a young woman in good health.

The chain joins TRBV6-1 to TRBJ1-1; 10 bases match TRBD1. Losses at the gene ends were 6 bases for V and 1 base for J; bases not matched to a gene: 2. The germline V gene encodes CDR1 MNHNS and CDR2 SASEGT. This CDR3 spans 14 amino acids. CDR3 bases: TGTGCCAGCAGGGGGACAGGGGCGAACACTGAAGCTTTCTTT. Amino acids: CASRGTGANTEAFF.

The chain links TRBV7-6 to TRBJ2-1; D unresolved. V was trimmed by 5 bases and J by 0 bases, leaving 14 bases between them. Germline CDR1 is SGHVS and CDR2 is FNYEAQ. The CDR3 contains 16 residues. The CDR3 nucleotides are TGTGCCAGCAGCCCCCGACCCCGGAGCTCCTACAATGAGCAGTTCTTC. Translated: CASSPRPRSSYNEQFF.

The chain carries TRBV6-5 and TRBJ2-7; D is undetermined. From germline, CDR1 is MNHEY and CDR2 SVGAGI. V was clipped by 7 bases and J by 0 bases, with 7 bases between them. The CDR3 length is 12 residues. CDR3 residues: CASIGNSYEQYF. The CDR3 nucleotides are TGTGCCAGCATCGGTAACTCCTACGAGCAGTACTTC.

The DNA of the CDR3 is TGCGCCAGCAGCCTCCTAGGGGGAACCTACGAGCAGTACTTC. It specifies CASSLLGGTYEQYF. The chain links TRBV5-1 to TRBJ2-5; the D gene is possibly TRBD1 (6 bases). The better agreement between TRBJ2-7 and the DNA end casts doubt on the J call. CDR1 is SGHRS, CDR2 YFSETQ, per germline. The CDR3 is made up of 14 amino acids.

This rearrangement joins TRBV2 to TRBJ2-1; 7 bases fit TRBD2. The trim removed 7 bases at V and 2 bases at J, leaving 5 bases unmatched. Germline CDR1 SNHLY, CDR2 FYNNEI. CDR3 size: 14 residues. Here the CDR3 DNA reads TGTGCCAGCACAGTGGCGGGGGCCTACAATGAGCAGTTCTTC. Amino acids: CASTVAGAYNEQFF.

The chain carries TRBV11-3 and TRBJ2-1; 9 bases agree with TRBD1. The V segment lost 5 bases and the J segment 8 bases; nucleotides outside the gene matches: 7. The CDR3 is 14 amino acids. CDR1 is SGHNT and CDR2 is YENEEA in the germline V gene. The chain's CDR3 is CASSPGQGQDEQFF. Here the CDR3 DNA reads TGTGCCAGCAGCCCCGGACAGGGGCAGGATGAGCAGTTCTTC. The full variable domain, completed using reference TRBV11-3 and TRBJ2-1, is EAGVVQSPRYKIIEKKQPVAFWCNPISGHNTLYWYLQNLGQGPELLIRYENEEAVDDSQLPKDRFSAERLKGVDSTLKIQPAELGDSAVYLCASSPGQGQDEQFFGPGTRLTVL.

This clone was recorded once. The chain has TRBV18 and TRBJ1-1, with 11 bases aligning to TRBD1. CDR1 KGHSH and CDR2 LQKENI come from the germline V gene. The ends lost 5 bases at V and 5 bases at J; junction bases unmatched: 7. The CDR3 has 15 amino acids. CDR3 loop: CASSTRTGGGTEAFF. The DNA of the CDR3 is TGTGCCAGCTCAACCCGGACAGGGGGCGGAACTGAAGCTTTCTTT.

As to this clone: At one boundary the junction diverges from the germline segment, which might be a read error. The chain has TRBV29-1 and TRBJ2-7, with 8 bases lining up with TRBD1. Germline V gives CDR1 SQVTM, CDR2 ANQGSEA. The CDR3 has 12 residues. For the CDR3, the DNA is TGCAGCGTTGAAAGTTTAATAGGGGACAGGTTATTC. It encodes CSVESLIGDRLF.

The chain combines TRBV4-1 with TRBJ2-1, with D unresolved. CDR1 is MGHRA and CDR2 is YSYEKL in the germline V gene. This CDR3 has 18 residues. V gave up 0 bases and J gave up 0 bases, with 15 bases separating them. The CDR3 loop is CASSQDTVARSSYNEQFF. DNA of the CDR3: TGCGCCAGCAGCCAAGATACGGTAGCTCGCAGCTCCTACAATGAGCAGTTCTTC.

The chain has TRBV2 and TRBJ2-6; D may be TRBD2 (5 bases). Per germline, CDR1 SNHLY and CDR2 FYNNEI. The CDR3 loop spans 14 amino acids. The CDR3 spells CARWTPGGANVLTF. Written as DNA, the CDR3 is TGTGCGAGGTGGACCCCGGGAGGGGCCAACGTCCTGACTTTC.

On this clone itself: One end of the junction fails to match germline, which may point to a read error. V usage is TRBV6-5 and J usage is TRBJ2-7; 12 bases fit TRBD1. CDR1 and CDR2 (germline): MNHEY, SVGAGI. This CDR3 is 15 amino acids long. The CDR3, as DNA: TGTGCCAGCCGATCCTTCCGGGACAGGGGGCACGAGGCGAACTTC. Translation gives CASRSFRDRGHEANF.

V and J are TRBV5-1 and TRBJ1-1; maybe TRBD1 (6 bases). This CDR3 has 15 residues. V lost 0 bases, J lost 3 bases, and 12 bases lay in between. CDR1 SGHRS and CDR2 YFSETQ come from the germline V gene. In nucleotides, the CDR3 is TGCGCCAGCAGCTTGGCCGCAGGGGCCTACACTGAAGCTTTCTTT. It encodes CASSLAAGAYTEAFF.

This clone was counted once. This chain joins TRBV5-1 and TRBJ2-2, with D uncertain. The germline V gene encodes CDR1 SGHRS and CDR2 YFSETQ. The CDR3 extends over 14 amino acids. V lost 2 bases to trimming and J lost 1 base, with 6 bases between them. The chain's CDR3 is CASSFGGNTGELFF. The CDR3 DNA sequence: TGCGCCAGCAGCTTCGGCGGGAACACCGGGGAGCTGTTTTTT.

The chain is built from TRBV11-3 and TRBJ1-3; D is unresolved. Trimming left V 0 bases short and J 2 bases short, with 14 bases between. The CDR3 sequence is 17 residues long. Germline CDR1 reads SGHNT; CDR2 reads YENEEA. CDR3 bases: TGTGCCAGCAGCTTAGATGGCCCACAGATTCCTGGAAACACCATATATTTT. Protein product: CASSLDGPQIPGNTIYF. Full variable domain (rest looked up from reference TRBV11-3 and TRBJ1-3): EAGVVQSPRYKIIEKKQPVAFWCNPISGHNTLYWYLQNLGQGPELLIRYENEEAVDDSQLPKDRFSAERLKGVDSTLKIQPAELGDSAVYLCASSLDGPQIPGNTIYFGEGSWLTVV.

The gene calls are TRBV6-1 and TRBJ2-2; maybe TRBD2 (5 bases). The V gene lost 6 bases and the J gene lost 6 bases, with 11 bases spanning the gap. CDR3 length equals 13 residues. The germline CDR1 and CDR2 sequences are MNHNS and SASEGT. The CDR3 DNA sequence: TGTGCCAGCAGCATACTAGTTCCCGGGGAGCTGTTTTTT. It codes for CASSILVPGELFF.

This rearrangement joins TRBV5-4 to TRBJ2-7, with 10 nucleotides matching TRBD1. Germline loops: CDR1 SGHNT, CDR2 YYREEE (reference sequence). V was pared by 0 bases and J by 7 bases, with 7 bases of the junction left unmatched. This CDR3 is 15 amino acids long. CDR3 sequence: CASSLVGQGFREQYF. CDR3 nucleotide sequence: TGTGCCAGCAGCTTGGTGGGACAGGGGTTTCGGGAGCAGTACTTC.

The chain carries TRBV2 and TRBJ1-1, with 8 bases matching TRBD1. There are 14 residues in the CDR3. The germline V gene encodes CDR1 SNHLY and CDR2 FYNNEI. Germline trimming cut 4 bases from V and 3 bases from J; bases unmatched to any gene: 4. The DNA for the CDR3 is TGTGCCAGCAGTGCACAGGGGGATTACACTGAAGCTTTCTTT. Amino acids: CASSAQGDYTEAFF.

The V call is TRBV28, the J call TRBJ2-1; TRBD2 aligns across 8 bases. V lost 4 bases to trimming and J lost 3 bases; unmatched junction nucleotides: 2. The length of the CDR3 is 14 residues. Germline V lookup: CDR1 MDHEN, CDR2 SYDVKM. CDR3 nucleotides: TGTGCCAGCAGTTCCACTAGCGGCTACAATGAGCAGTTCTTC. Translation gives CASSSTSGYNEQFF.

V usage is TRBV5-1 and J usage is TRBJ2-3; D is unresolved. The CDR3 spans 13 residues. V was trimmed by 1 base and J by 5 bases, leaving 8 bases between them. Germline lookup yields CDR1 SGHRS and CDR2 YFSETQ. The CDR3, as DNA: TGCGCCAGCAGCTTGCCGTTTTTAGATACGCAGTATTTT. Protein product: CASSLPFLDTQYF.

The rearrangement links TRBV6-6 to TRBJ2-7; possible D gene TRBD1, 6 bases. Germline values: CDR1 MNHNY, CDR2 SVGAGI (reference sequence). The CDR3 covers 13 residues. Between the trimmed V and J ends, which lost 8 bases and 7 bases, there was a span of 18 bases. CDR3 sequence: CASRPGARWEQYF. In DNA, the CDR3 is TGTGCCAGCCGTCCAGGGGCCCGTTGGGAGCAGTACTTC.